This T cell receptor beta chain was captured by sequencing in a study of blood T cell repertoires in COVID-19. Across the whole study: Sites across the United States, Italy and Spain contributed samples from acute and convalescent COVID-19. PBMCs, B-cell-depleted T cells, or T cells were the source of the cDNA or gDNA that made up the material.

Original processing methods: Amplification with reference gene primers provided the estimates of nucleated cell counts. Libraries were prepared by immunoSEQ multiplex PCR; TCRdb keeps only in-frame clonotypes and omits some of them. For V, J and clone size, that table is used; D and trimming come from the DNA. Of approximately 57,000 clones listed, approximately 81% are singletons. V dropped 0 bases and J dropped 2; count of bases not matched to a gene: 9. This CDR3 comprises 17 residues. CDR1 and CDR2 (germline): LNHDA, SQIVND (reference sequence). The TCR comes from a man in his forties with active COVID-19. The rearrangement uses TRBV19 and TRBJ1-2; 7 nucleotides agree with TRBD1. Material: peripheral blood. The CDR3 bases are TGTGCCAGTAGTATAGAAGGGACAGACTTAGTAAACTATGGCTACACCTTC. Protein sequence: CASSIEGTDLVNYGYTF.